This T cell receptor beta chain stems from a study of technical replicates of blood from several donors (TCRdb year 2017). Libraries were prepared through the immunoSEQ multiplex PCR assay. Sourced from immuneACCESS, this table was stored by TCRdb with only in-frame sequences that have V and J called. A share of the clones is absent; for the studies checked, an unresolved V gene accounts for under half, and the remainder has no known explanation. The sample includes under 75,000 clones, with more than 85% observed a single time. The ten largest clones add up to 4.3% of the sample. V is reduced by 0 bases and J by 10 bases, leaving a spacing of 7 bases between them. The germline V gene yields ENHRY for CDR1 and SYGVKD for CDR2. From cysteine to phenylalanine, the CDR3 is 12 amino acids long. Here the CDR3 DNA is all that survives: 36 bases in frame from base 1. As concerns this clone: The antigen it recognizes is unknown. Per-base quality was not reported, and no clone a single base away is much larger than it.

The TCR sequence derives from a human donor in good health. Some clones in this sample may be carry-over from other donors' samples. The sample comprised PBMCs. The chain couples TRBV10-3 to TRBJ2-1; the D segment cannot be called with confidence. CDR3 sequence: CAISESDLEQFF. In nucleotide form, the sequence is TGTGCCATCAGTGAGTCTGACTTGGAGCAGTTCTTC.